This T cell receptor beta chain was recorded in a study of control samples from healthy donors and cancer patients. The CDR3 has 13 amino acids. Trimming removed 2 bases from V and 4 bases from J, with 8 bases in between. Some clones are missing from TCRdb's copy, which holds only in-frame ones; the method was immunoSEQ multiplex PCR. The sample records around 140,000 clones, about nine tenths being singletons. V and J are TRBV12-3 or TRBV12-4 and TRBJ1-2, with D perhaps matching TRBD1 (6 bases). Material: blood. The clonotype comes from a man younger than 45 in good health. The CDR3 loop is CASSLRTAYGYTF. The CDR3 nucleotides read TGTGCCAGCAGTTTAAGGACAGCCTATGGCTACACCTTC.